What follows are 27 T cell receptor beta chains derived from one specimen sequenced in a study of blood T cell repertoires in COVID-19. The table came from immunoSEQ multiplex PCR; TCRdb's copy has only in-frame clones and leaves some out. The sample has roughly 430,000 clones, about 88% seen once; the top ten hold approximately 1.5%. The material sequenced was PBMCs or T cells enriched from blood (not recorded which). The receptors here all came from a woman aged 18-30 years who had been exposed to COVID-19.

The CDR3 reads CASSQGRWNDNSPLHF. In DNA, the CDR3 is TGCGCCAGCAGCCAAGGCAGGTGGAACGATAATTCACCCCTCCACTTT. V and J are TRBV4-1 and TRBJ1-6, with no clear D. The CDR3 loop spans 16 amino acids. Trimming left V 1 base short and J 5 bases short, with 12 bases between. Germline CDR1 reads MGHRA; CDR2 reads YSYEKL.

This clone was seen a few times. The CDR3 loop reads CASSPGQGYNEQFF. CDR3 nucleotides: TGTGCCAGCTCACCGGGACAGGGCTACAATGAGCAGTTCTTC. The V call is TRBV18, the J call TRBJ2-1; 9 positions match TRBD1. CDR3 length: 14 amino acids. Trimming cost V 3 bases and J 3 bases; bases outside gene matches: 0. In germline, CDR1 is KGHSH, CDR2 LQKENI.

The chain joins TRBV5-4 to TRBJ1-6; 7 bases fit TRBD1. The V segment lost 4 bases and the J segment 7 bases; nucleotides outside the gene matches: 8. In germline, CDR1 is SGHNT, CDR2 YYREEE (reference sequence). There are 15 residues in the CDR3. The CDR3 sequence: CASSDRQGPNSPLHF. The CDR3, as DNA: TGTGCCAGCAGCGACCGACAGGGCCCCAATTCACCCCTCCACTTT.

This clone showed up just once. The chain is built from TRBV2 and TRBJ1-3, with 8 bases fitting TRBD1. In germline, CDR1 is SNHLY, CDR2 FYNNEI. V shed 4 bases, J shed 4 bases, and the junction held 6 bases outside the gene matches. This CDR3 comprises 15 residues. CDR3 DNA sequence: TGTGCCAGCAGTGGTTTCAGGGGGCCCGGAAACACCATATATTTT. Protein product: CASSGFRGPGNTIYF. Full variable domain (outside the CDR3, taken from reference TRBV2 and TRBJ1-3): EPEVTQTPSHQVTQMGQEVILRCVPISNHLYFYWYRQILGQKVEFLVSFYNNEISEKSEIFDDQFSVERPDGSNFTLKIRSTKLEDSAMYFCASSGFRGPGNTIYFGEGSWLTVV.

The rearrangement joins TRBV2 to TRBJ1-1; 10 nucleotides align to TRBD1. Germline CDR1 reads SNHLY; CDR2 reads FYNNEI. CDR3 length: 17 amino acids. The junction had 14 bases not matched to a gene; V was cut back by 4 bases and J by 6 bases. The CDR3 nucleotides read TGTGCCAGCAGTGCCGACAGGGGGCTCCGCCTGCAGCCTGAAGCTTTCTTT. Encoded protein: CASSADRGLRLQPEAFF.

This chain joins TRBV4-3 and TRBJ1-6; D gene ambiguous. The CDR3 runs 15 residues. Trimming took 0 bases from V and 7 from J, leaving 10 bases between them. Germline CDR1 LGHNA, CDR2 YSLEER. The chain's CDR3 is CASSQDLFPNSPLHF. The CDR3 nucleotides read TGCGCCAGCAGCCAAGATCTTTTTCCGAATTCACCCCTCCACTTT.

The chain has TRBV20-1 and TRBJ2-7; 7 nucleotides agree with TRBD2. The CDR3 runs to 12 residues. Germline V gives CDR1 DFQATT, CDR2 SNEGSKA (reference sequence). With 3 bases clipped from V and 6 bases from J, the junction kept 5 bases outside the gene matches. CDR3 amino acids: CSASGLAAEQYF. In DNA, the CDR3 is TGCAGTGCTAGTGGGCTAGCGGCCGAGCAGTACTTC.

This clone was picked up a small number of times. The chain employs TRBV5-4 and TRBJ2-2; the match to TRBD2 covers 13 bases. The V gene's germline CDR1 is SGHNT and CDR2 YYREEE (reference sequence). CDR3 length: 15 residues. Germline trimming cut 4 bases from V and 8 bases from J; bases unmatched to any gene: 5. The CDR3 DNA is TGTGCCAGCAGCATGGGACTAGCGGGATCTGGGGAGCTGTTTTTT. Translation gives CASSMGLAGSGELFF.

The DNA of the CDR3 is TGTGCCAGCAGCGCATGGGCCACAACCAATTCACCCCTCCACTTT. This codes for CASSAWATTNSPLHF. V and J are TRBV9 and TRBJ1-6; D not certain. This CDR3 contains 15 residues. V dropped 3 bases and J dropped 7 bases, with 14 bases sitting between them. Germline CDR1 and CDR2: SGDLS and YYNGEE. Variable domain in full (rest from reference TRBV9 and TRBJ1-6): DSGVTQTPKHLITATGQRVTLRCSPRSGDLSVYWYQQSLDQGLQFLIQYYNGEERAKGNILERFSAQQFPDLHSELNLSSLELGDSALYFCASSAWATTNSPLHFGNGTRLTVT.

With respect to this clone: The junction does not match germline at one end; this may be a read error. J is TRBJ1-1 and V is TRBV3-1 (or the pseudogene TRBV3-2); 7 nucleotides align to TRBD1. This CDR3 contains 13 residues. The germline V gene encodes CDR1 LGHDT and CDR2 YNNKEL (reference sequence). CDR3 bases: TGTGCCAGCAGCCACCGAGGGGGCCCTGAGGCTTTCTTT. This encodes CASSHRGGPEAFF.

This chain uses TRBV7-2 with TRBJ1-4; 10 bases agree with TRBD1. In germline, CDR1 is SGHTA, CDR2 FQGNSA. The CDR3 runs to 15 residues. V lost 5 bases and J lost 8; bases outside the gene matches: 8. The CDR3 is CASSPRTGGWEKLFF. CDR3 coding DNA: TGTGCCAGCAGCCCCCGGACAGGGGGTTGGGAAAAACTGTTTTTT.

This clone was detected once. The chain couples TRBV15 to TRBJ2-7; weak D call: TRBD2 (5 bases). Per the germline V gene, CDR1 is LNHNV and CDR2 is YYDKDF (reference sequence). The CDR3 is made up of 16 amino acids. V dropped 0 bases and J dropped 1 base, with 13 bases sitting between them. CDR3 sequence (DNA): TGTGCCACCAGCAGAGATTCTGGAGGCCGATCCTACGAGCAGTACTTC. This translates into CATSRDSGGRSYEQYF.

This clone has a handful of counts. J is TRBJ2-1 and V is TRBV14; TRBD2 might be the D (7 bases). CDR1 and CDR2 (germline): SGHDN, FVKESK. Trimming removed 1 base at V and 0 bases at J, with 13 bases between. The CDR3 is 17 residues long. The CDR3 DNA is TGTGCCAGCAGCCAAGCCAGGGGCGGGGGCTCCTACAATGAGCAGTTCTTC. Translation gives CASSQARGGGSYNEQFF. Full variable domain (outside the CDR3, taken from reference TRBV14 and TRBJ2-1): EAGVTQFPSHSVIEKGQTVTLRCDPISGHDNLYWYRRVMGKEIKFLLHFVKESKQDESGMPNNRFLAERTGGTYSTLKVQPAELEDSGVYFCASSQARGGGSYNEQFFGPGTRLTVL.

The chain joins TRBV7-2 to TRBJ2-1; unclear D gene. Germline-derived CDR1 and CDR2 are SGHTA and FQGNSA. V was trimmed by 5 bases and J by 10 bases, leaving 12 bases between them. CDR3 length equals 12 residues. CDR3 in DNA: TGTGCCAGCAGCCCCCTCAGGATGGAGCAGTTCTTC. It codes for CASSPLRMEQFF.

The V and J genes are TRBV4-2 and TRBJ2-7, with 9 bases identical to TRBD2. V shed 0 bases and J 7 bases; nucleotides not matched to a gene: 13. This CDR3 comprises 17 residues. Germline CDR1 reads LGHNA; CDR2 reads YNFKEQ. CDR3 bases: TGTGCCAGCAGCCAAGATGATCGGGCTAGCGGGGTCGGGGAGCAGTACTTC. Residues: CASSQDDRASGVGEQYF.

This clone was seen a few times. The CDR3 protein is CASSGHSSGNTIYF. DNA of the CDR3: TGTGCCAGCAGTGGACATTCCTCTGGAAACACCATATATTTT. This chain uses TRBV25-1 with TRBJ1-3, with D unclear. Trimming took off 4 bases at V and 0 bases at J, with 7 bases between the two ends. Germline V gene lookup returns CDR1 MGHDK and CDR2 SYGVNS. The CDR3 runs to 14 residues.

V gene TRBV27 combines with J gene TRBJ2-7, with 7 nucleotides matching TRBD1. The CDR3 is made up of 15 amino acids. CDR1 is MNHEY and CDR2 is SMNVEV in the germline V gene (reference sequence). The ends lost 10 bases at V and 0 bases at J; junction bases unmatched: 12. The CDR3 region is CATFPDRDSSYEQYF. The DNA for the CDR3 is TGTGCCACCTTTCCCGACCGGGACAGCTCCTACGAGCAGTACTTC.

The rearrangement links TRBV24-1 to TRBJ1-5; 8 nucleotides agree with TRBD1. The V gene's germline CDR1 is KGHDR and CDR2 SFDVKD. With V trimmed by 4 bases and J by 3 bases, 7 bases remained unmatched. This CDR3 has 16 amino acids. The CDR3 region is CATSEGGQVPNQPQHF. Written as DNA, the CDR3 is TGTGCCACCAGTGAGGGGGGACAGGTCCCCAATCAGCCCCAGCATTTT.

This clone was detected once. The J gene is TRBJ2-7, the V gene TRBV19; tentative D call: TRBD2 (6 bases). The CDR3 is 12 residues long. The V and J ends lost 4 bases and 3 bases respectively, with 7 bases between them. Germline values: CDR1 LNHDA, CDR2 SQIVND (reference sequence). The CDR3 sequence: CASSREDYEQYF. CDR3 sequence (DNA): TGTGCCAGTAGTAGGGAGGACTACGAGCAGTACTTC.

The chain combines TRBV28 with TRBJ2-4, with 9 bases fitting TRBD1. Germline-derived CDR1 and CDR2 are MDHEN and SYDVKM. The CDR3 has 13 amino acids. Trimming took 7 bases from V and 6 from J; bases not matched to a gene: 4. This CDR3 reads CASNRDRANIQYF. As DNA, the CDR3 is TGTGCCAGCAACCGGGACAGGGCAAACATTCAGTACTTC. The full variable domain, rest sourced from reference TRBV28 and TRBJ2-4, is DVKVTQSSRYLVKRTGEKVFLECVQDMDHENMFWYRQDPGLGLRLIYFSYDVKMKEKGDIPEGYSVSREKKERFSLILESASTNQTSMYLCASNRDRANIQYFGAGTRLSVL.

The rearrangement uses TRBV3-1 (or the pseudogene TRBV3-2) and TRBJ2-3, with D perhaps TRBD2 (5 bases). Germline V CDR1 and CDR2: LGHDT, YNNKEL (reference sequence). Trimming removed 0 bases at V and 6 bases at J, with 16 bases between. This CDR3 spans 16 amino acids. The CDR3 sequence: CASSQDFGLAADTQYF. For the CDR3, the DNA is TGTGCCAGCAGCCAAGATTTTGGGCTAGCAGCGGATACGCAGTATTTT.

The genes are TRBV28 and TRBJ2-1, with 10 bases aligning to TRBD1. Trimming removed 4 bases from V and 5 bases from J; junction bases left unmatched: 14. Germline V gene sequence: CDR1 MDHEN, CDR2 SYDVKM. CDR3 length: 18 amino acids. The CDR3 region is CASSSSRQGARLNNEQFF. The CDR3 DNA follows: TGTGCCAGCAGTTCAAGCCGACAGGGGGCCCGCTTGAACAATGAGCAGTTCTTC.

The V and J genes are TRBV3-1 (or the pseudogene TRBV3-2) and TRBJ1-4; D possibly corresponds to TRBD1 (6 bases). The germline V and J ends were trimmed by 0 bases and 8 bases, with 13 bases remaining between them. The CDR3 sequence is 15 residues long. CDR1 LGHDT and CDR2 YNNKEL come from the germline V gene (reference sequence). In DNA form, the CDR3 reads TGTGCCAGCAGCCAAGAGGGGGGGGCTGGGGAAAAACTGTTTTTT. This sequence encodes CASSQEGGAGEKLFF.

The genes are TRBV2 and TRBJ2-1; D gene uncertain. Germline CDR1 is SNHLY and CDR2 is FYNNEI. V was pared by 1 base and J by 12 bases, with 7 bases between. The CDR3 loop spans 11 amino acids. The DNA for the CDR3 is TGTGCCAGCAGTGAAGGCCCGGGGCAGTTCTTC. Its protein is CASSEGPGQFF. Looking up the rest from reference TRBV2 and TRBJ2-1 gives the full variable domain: EPEVTQTPSHQVTQMGQEVILRCVPISNHLYFYWYRQILGQKVEFLVSFYNNEISEKSEIFDDQFSVERPDGSNFTLKIRSTKLEDSAMYFCASSEGPGQFFGPGTRLTVL.

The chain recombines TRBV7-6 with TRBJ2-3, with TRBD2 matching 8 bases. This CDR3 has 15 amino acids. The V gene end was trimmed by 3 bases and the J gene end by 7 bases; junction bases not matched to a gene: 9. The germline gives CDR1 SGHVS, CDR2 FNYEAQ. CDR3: CASSFSGGQMNTQYF. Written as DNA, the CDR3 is TGTGCCAGCAGCTTCAGCGGGGGCCAAATGAATACGCAGTATTTT. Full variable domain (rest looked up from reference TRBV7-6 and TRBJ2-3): GAGVSQSPRYKVTKRGQDVALRCDPISGHVSLYWYRQALGQGPEFLTYFNYEAQQDKSGLPNDRFSAERPEGSISTLTIQRTEQRDSAMYRCASSFSGGQMNTQYFGPGTRLTVL.

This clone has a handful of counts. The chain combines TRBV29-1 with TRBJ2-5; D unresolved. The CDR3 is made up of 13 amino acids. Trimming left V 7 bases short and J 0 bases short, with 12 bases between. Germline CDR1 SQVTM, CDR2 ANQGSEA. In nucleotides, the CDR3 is TGCAGCGGATTACGAGGTTACCAAGAGACCCAGTACTTC. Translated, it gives CSGLRGYQETQYF.

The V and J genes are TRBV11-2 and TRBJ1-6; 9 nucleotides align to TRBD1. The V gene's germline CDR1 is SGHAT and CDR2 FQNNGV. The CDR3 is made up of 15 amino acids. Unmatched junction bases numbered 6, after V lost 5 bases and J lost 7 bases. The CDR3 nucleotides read TGTGCCAGCAGCCCCGGAGGGACAGGGAATTCACCCCTCCACTTT. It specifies CASSPGGTGNSPLHF.